These 21 T cell receptor beta chains came from one sample sequenced in a study of shared clonotypes between healthy human individuals. The method was immunoSEQ multiplex PCR; TCRdb's version includes in-frame clones alone and lacks a portion of them. The table lists under 2,500,000 clones, approximately 94% of them singletons. Sequenced sample: naive CD4+ T cells sorted from blood. Subset in this sample: CD45RA+ positively selected. All receptors come from a man between 18 and 29 years old in good health.

The genes are TRBV27 and TRBJ1-1, with D maybe TRBD1 (5 bases). Germline CDR1 reads MNHEY; CDR2 reads SMNVEV (reference sequence). With 4 bases removed from V and 4 bases from J, the gap between germline ends came to 19 bases. The CDR3 spans 16 residues. As DNA, the CDR3 is TGTGCCAGCAGTTGGACCACGATGATGGGGACCACTGAAGCTTTCTTT. The encoded protein is CASSWTTMMGTTEAFF.

V and J are TRBV7-2 and TRBJ2-3; 7 bases map to TRBD2. CDR1 is SGHTA and CDR2 is FQGNSA in the germline V gene. The CDR3 runs 15 residues. Trimming at V came to 5 bases and at J to 1 base, leaving 6 bases not matched to a gene. The CDR3 region has the DNA TGTGCCAGCAGCGGACACAGCGGGGGCACAGATACGCAGTATTTT. Protein: CASSGHSGGTDTQYF.

The chain joins TRBV9 to TRBJ2-2, with 13 bases that match TRBD2. The CDR3 spans 17 residues. The J segment lost 3 bases and the V segment lost 4 bases, leaving 6 bases of the junction unmatched. Germline assignment: CDR1 SGDLS and CDR2 YYNGEE. In nucleotides, the CDR3 is TGTGCCAGCAGCCCCCGGACTAGCGGGGGACACACCGGGGAGCTGTTTTTT. Protein product: CASSPRTSGGHTGELFF.

This clone was recorded once. Other DNA sequences in the sample encode the same CDR3. The genes are TRBV7-9 and TRBJ2-5; D possibly corresponds to TRBD1 (6 bases). The germline V gene encodes CDR1 SEHNR and CDR2 FQNEAQ (reference sequence). CDR3 length equals 13 residues. The germline V and J ends were trimmed by 3 bases and 4 bases, with 9 bases remaining between them. The chain's CDR3 is CASSFGGIETQYF. The CDR3 coding sequence is TGTGCCAGCAGCTTTGGGGGCATAGAGACCCAGTACTTC.

The CDR3 sequence is CASTGGQGWGYTF. CDR3 in DNA: TGTGCCAGCACCGGCGGACAGGGGTGGGGCTACACCTTC. J is TRBJ1-2 and V is TRBV6-5; 9 bases match TRBD1. The CDR3 runs 13 residues. Germline trimming cut 7 bases from V and 8 bases from J; bases unmatched to any gene: 8. In germline, CDR1 is MNHEY, CDR2 SVGAGI.

The chain is built from TRBV15 and TRBJ2-7; possibly TRBD1 for D (6 bases). CDR1 is LNHNV and CDR2 is YYDKDF in the germline V gene (reference sequence). The CDR3 is 14 amino acids. Trimming removed 4 bases at V and 5 bases at J, with 15 bases between. In nucleotides, the CDR3 is TGTGCCACCAGCATGCAGGGGTTAACCAACGAGCAGTACTTC. Amino acid sequence: CATSMQGLTNEQYF.

This chain connects TRBV27 to TRBJ2-5; D perhaps matches TRBD2 (5 bases). The CDR3 covers 15 residues. Germline CDR1 and CDR2: MNHEY and SMNVEV (reference sequence). V was shortened by 5 bases and J by 5 bases, with 18 bases between the two germline ends. The CDR3 coding sequence is TGTGCCAGCAGTACCCAACCTAGCACGGCTGAGACCCAGTACTTC. This sequence encodes CASSTQPSTAETQYF.

The V gene is TRBV30, the J gene TRBJ1-6; unclear D gene. V dropped 4 bases and J dropped 8 bases, with 12 bases sitting between them. The CDR3 sequence is 13 residues long. Germline-derived CDR1 and CDR2 are GTSNPN and SVGIG (reference sequence). Here the CDR3 reads CAWTVREDSPLHF. The CDR3 coding sequence is TGTGCCTGGACGGTGCGGGAAGATTCACCCCTCCACTTT.

The V call is TRBV5-3, the J call TRBJ1-1, with a possible D match to TRBD1 (5 bases). TRBV5-3 is assigned to the ORF class and has an uncertain function. The CDR3 extends over 14 amino acids. V was pared by 3 bases and J by 2 bases, with 11 bases between. Here the CDR3 DNA reads TGTGCCAGAAGCTACCCGGGGGTTAACACTGAAGCTTTCTTT. Its protein product is CARSYPGVNTEAFF.

The chain employs TRBV5-8 and TRBJ2-7; tentative D call: TRBD2 (6 bases). Trimming took 1 base from V and 6 from J, leaving 11 bases between them. Germline lookup yields CDR1 SGHTS and CDR2 YDEGEE. This CDR3 has 13 residues. CDR3 bases: TGTGCCAGCAGCTTGTGGGGGGAGGCCGAGCAGTACTTC. The encoded protein is CASSLWGEAEQYF.

The rearrangement joins TRBV10-2 to TRBJ1-4; 8 bases line up with TRBD1. Germline assignment: CDR1 WSHSY and CDR2 SAAADI. J gave up 1 base and V 4 bases, and 2 bases lay outside the gene matches. This CDR3 has 15 residues. CDR3 nucleotide sequence: TGCGCCAGCAGTGCGGACAGGGTAACTAATGAAAAACTGTTTTTT. This encodes CASSADRVTNEKLFF.

This chain connects TRBV5-6 to TRBJ1-5; D possibly corresponds to TRBD1 (6 bases). Germline loops: CDR1 SGHDT, CDR2 YYEEEE. V was cut by 4 bases and J by 3 bases, with 8 bases left in between. CDR3 length: 13 amino acids. The CDR3 loop reads CASSRQANQPQHF. The CDR3 DNA follows: TGTGCCAGCAGCCGACAGGCCAATCAGCCCCAGCATTTT. Based on the CDR3 plus reference TRBV5-6 and TRBJ1-5, the full variable domain is DAGVTQSPTHLIKTRGQQVTLRCSPKSGHDTVSWYQQALGQGPQFIFQYYEEEERQRGNFPDRFSGHQFPNYSSELNVNALLLGDSALYLCASSRQANQPQHFGDGTRLSIL.

Regarding this clone: In the same sample, other DNA sequences code for this CDR3. This sequence joins TRBV11-2 and TRBJ2-7; 7 bases map to TRBD1. CDR1 and CDR2 (germline): SGHAT, FQNNGV. The V and J ends lost 4 bases and 2 bases, in that order; junction bases with no gene match: 2. The CDR3 consists of 13 residues. DNA of the CDR3: TGTGCCAGCAGCTGGACAGGAGCCTACGAGCAGTACTTC. This gives the protein CASSWTGAYEQYF.

The chain combines TRBV10-2 with TRBJ1-1, with D tentatively TRBD1 (6 bases). Germline V gives CDR1 WSHSY, CDR2 SAAADI. Trimming took 4 bases from V and 5 from J, leaving 17 bases between them. CDR3 length: 15 amino acids. The CDR3 sequence: CASSGGVQGRTEAFF. The CDR3, as DNA: TGCGCCAGCAGTGGGGGGGTACAGGGACGAACTGAAGCTTTCTTT.

V usage is TRBV19 and J usage is TRBJ2-7; 7 nucleotides match TRBD2. The CDR3 consists of 12 residues. The germline CDR1 and CDR2 sequences are LNHDA and SQIVND (reference sequence). V dropped 5 bases and J dropped 6; count of bases not matched to a gene: 4. The CDR3 nucleotides read TGTGCCAGTAGTTTTGGGGAGGGCGAGCAGTACTTC. It yields the protein CASSFGEGEQYF.

This clone came up once. The V and J genes are TRBV6-1 and TRBJ1-2; D is uncertain. CDR3 length: 16 residues. The V gene's germline CDR1 is MNHNS and CDR2 SASEGT. Trimming shortened V by 4 bases and J by 4 bases, and 19 bases separated the two germline ends. The CDR3 DNA follows: TGTGCCAGCAGTGTAGAGAGGAATATCAATCGCTATGGCTACACCTTC. It translates to CASSVERNINRYGYTF.

The chain links TRBV5-1 to TRBJ1-1; no clear D gene. Trimming left V 0 bases short and J 5 bases short, with 8 bases between. The CDR3 loop spans 13 amino acids. Germline V gene data show CDR1 as SGHRS and CDR2 as YFSETQ. CDR3 amino acids: CASSLDTATEAFF. The CDR3 DNA sequence: TGCGCCAGCAGCTTGGACACAGCGACTGAAGCTTTCTTT. Full variable domain (rest looked up from reference TRBV5-1 and TRBJ1-1): KAGVTQTPRYLIKTRGQQVTLSCSPISGHRSVSWYQQTPGQGLQFLFEYFSETQRNKGNFPGRFSGRQFSNSRSEMNVSTLELGDSALYLCASSLDTATEAFFGQGTRLTVV.

The chain is built from TRBV2 and TRBJ2-1; D is tentatively TRBD1 or TRBD2 (5 bases each). Germline lookup yields CDR1 SNHLY and CDR2 FYNNEI. This CDR3 is 14 amino acids long. V was trimmed by 9 bases and J by 4 bases, leaving 16 bases between them. CDR3 DNA sequence: TGTGCCAGTCTCTTCGGGACGGGATACAATGAGCAGTTCTTC. Encoded protein: CASLFGTGYNEQFF. Looking up the rest from reference TRBV2 and TRBJ2-1 gives the full variable domain: EPEVTQTPSHQVTQMGQEVILRCVPISNHLYFYWYRQILGQKVEFLVSFYNNEISEKSEIFDDQFSVERPDGSNFTLKIRSTKLEDSAMYFCASLFGTGYNEQFFGPGTRLTVL.

This chain links TRBV2 with TRBJ2-7; the match to TRBD2 covers 14 bases. J was trimmed by 7 bases and V by 7 bases; bases with no gene match: 9. Germline loops: CDR1 SNHLY, CDR2 FYNNEI. The CDR3 runs to 15 residues. CDR3 nucleotide sequence: TGTGCCAGCATCAAGACTAGCGGGGGGGCTCGGGAGCAGTACTTC. Translated, it gives CASIKTSGGAREQYF.

J is TRBJ2-2 and V is TRBV7-8; 11 bases fit TRBD2. The CDR3 is 15 residues long. J lost 4 bases, V lost 4 bases, and 2 bases had no gene match. Germline V gene lookup returns CDR1 SGHVS and CDR2 FQNEAQ. The CDR3 bases are TGTGCCAGCAGCTGGGGACTAGCGGTCACCGGGGAGCTGTTTTTT. Protein product: CASSWGLAVTGELFF.

The V call is TRBV7-9, the J call TRBJ1-6, with TRBD1 as a possible D gene (5 bases). V lost 4 bases, J lost 10 bases, and 17 bases lay in between. This CDR3 has 15 amino acids. The germline V gene encodes CDR1 SEHNR and CDR2 FQNEAQ (reference sequence). The CDR3 here is CASSSFGGLSSPLHF. The DNA for the CDR3 is TGTGCCAGCAGCTCCTTCGGGGGATTAAGCTCACCCCTCCACTTT.